The present TCR beta chain was sequenced within a study of T cell responses to AZD1222 COVID-19 vaccine. Whole-study findings and limits: Reports indicate that nearly half of spike-specific TCRs are directed at unmutated variant regions.

A word on this clone: What it recognizes is unknown.

Looked up from germline, CDR1 is KGHSH and CDR2 is LQKENI. This CDR3 has 15 residues. The V gene lost 3 bases and the J gene lost 1 base, with 9 bases spanning the gap. The table came from immunoSEQ multiplex PCR; TCRdb's copy has only in-frame clones and leaves some out. The sample holds approximately 110,000 clones, around nine tenths seen once. This sequence joins TRBV18 and TRBJ1-4; TRBD1 is a possible D gene (5 bases). This clonotype was sampled from an adult in good health. The sequencing used peripheral blood, collected on day 0 of AZD1222 vaccination. The CDR3 spells CASSPRGGTNEKLFF. The CDR3 bases are TGTGCCAGCTCACCGCGCGGGGGAACTAATGAAAAACTGTTTTTT.